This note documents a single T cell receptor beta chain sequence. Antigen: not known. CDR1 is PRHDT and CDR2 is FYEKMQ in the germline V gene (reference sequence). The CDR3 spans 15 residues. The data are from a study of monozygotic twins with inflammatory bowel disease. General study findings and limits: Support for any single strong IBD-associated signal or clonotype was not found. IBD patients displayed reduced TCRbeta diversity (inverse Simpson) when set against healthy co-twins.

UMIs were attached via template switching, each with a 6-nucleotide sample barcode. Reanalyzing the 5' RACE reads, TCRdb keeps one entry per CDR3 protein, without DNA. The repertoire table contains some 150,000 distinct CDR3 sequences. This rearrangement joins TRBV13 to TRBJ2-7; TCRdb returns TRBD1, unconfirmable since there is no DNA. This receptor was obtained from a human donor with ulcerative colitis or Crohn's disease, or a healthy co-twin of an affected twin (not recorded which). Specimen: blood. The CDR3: CASSLAGTENYEQYF.